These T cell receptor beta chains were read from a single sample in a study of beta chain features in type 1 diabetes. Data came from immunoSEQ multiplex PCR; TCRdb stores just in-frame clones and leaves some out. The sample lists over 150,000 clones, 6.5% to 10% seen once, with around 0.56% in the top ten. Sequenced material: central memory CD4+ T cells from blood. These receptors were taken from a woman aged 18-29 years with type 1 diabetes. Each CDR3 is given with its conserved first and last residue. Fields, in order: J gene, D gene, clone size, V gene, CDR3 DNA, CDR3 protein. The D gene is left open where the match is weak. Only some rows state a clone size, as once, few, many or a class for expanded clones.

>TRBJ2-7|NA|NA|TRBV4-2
TGTGCCAGCAGCCGGGGAGGAGAGGCTAGCGACTACGAGCAGTACTTC
CASSRGGEASDYEQYF
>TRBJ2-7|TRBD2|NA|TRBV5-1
TGCGCCAGCAGCTTGGGTGCGGGAGACGGGACCTACGAGCAGTACTTC
CASSLGAGDGTYEQYF
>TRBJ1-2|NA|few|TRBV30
TGTGCCTGGAAGGACCCGGGGTACTATGGCTACACCTTC
CAWKDPGYYGYTF
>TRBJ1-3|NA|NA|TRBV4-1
TGCGCCAGCAGCCAAGGACAGTTGAACTCTGGAAACACCATATATTTT
CASSQGQLNSGNTIYF
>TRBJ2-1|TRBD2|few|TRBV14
TGTGCCAGCAGCGAAGGGACTAGCGGGAGGAGGGAGCAGTTCTTC
CASSEGTSGRREQFF
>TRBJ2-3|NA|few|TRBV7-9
TGTGCCAGCAGCTTGCGCGGGGTGGGCACAGATACGCAGTATTTT
CASSLRGVGTDTQYF
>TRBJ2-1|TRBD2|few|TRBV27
TGTGCCAGCAGTTTAAGGTTCAGGACAGCCCTAGCGGGTAGCTCCTACAATGAGCAGTTCTTC
CASSLRFRTALAGSSYNEQFF
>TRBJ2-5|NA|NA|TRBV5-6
TGTGCCAGCAGCTCTATGCAAGAGACCCAGTACTTC
CASSSMQETQYF
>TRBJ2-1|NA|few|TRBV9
TGTGCCAGCAGCCCCCGTGGTAGCGGAATCTACAATGAGCAGTTCTTC
CASSPRGSGIYNEQFF
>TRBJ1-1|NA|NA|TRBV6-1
TGTGCCAGCAGGAAGGACTGGACCAACACTGAAGCTTTCTTT
CASRKDWTNTEAFF
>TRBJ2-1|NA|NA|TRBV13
TGTGCCAGCAGACAACGGTGGGGGCGAACCCACAATGAGCAGTTCTTC
CASRQRWGRTHNEQFF
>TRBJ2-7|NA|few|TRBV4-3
TGCGCCAGCAGCCAGGACAGTGATAGCTCCTACGAGCAGTACTTC
CASSQDSDSSYEQYF
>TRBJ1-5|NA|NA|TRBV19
TGTGCCAGTAGTAAACCCCCCCACTTCAATCAGCCCCAGCATTTT
CASSKPPHFNQPQHF
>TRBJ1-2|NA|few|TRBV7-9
TGTGCCAGCAGACCCCTGGGGCTTTATGGCTACACCTTC
CASRPLGLYGYTF
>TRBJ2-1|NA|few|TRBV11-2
TGTGCCAGCAGCTTAGATCGGTCTAGCCTTGAGCAGTTCTTC
CASSLDRSSLEQFF
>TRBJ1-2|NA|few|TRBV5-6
TGTGCCAGCAGCGGGTTTGAGACAGACTATGGCTACACCTTC
CASSGFETDYGYTF
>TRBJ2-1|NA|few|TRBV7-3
TGTGCCAGCAGCTTAGGGAGCTACAATGAGCAGTTCTTC
CASSLGSYNEQFF
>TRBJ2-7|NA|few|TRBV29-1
TGCAGCGCCCTATCAACTGGCTCCTACGAGCAGTACTTC
CSALSTGSYEQYF
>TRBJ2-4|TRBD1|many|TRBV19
TGTGCCACTTCAGGGGGAGTAGACATTCAGTACTTC
CATSGGVDIQYF
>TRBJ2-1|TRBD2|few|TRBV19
TGTGCCTCCGGAATAGCGGGACGGAATGAGCAGTTCTTC
CASGIAGRNEQFF
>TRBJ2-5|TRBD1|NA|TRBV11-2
TGTGCCAGCAGCCCAGGGTTCGTGACAGGGGCCGGAGAGACCCAGTACTTC
CASSPGFVTGAGETQYF
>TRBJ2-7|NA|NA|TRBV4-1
TGCGCCAGCAGCCAAGATCAGGGTGTTTACGAGCAGTACTTC
CASSQDQGVYEQYF
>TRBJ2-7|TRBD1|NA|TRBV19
TGTGCCAGTAGTAATACAGGGGGCACCTACGAGCAGTACTTC
CASSNTGGTYEQYF
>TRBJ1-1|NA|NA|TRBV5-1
TGCGCCAGCAGCTTGACTGGGGAACGGGGAGCTTTCTTT
CASSLTGERGAFF
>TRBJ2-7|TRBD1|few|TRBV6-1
TGTGCCAGCAGGGAACAGACAGGGAGCTCCTACGAGCAGTACTTC
CASREQTGSSYEQYF
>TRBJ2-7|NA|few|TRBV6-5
TGTGCCAGCAGTTACGGATCAAGCGGAGGCTACGAGCAGTACTTC
CASSYGSSGGYEQYF